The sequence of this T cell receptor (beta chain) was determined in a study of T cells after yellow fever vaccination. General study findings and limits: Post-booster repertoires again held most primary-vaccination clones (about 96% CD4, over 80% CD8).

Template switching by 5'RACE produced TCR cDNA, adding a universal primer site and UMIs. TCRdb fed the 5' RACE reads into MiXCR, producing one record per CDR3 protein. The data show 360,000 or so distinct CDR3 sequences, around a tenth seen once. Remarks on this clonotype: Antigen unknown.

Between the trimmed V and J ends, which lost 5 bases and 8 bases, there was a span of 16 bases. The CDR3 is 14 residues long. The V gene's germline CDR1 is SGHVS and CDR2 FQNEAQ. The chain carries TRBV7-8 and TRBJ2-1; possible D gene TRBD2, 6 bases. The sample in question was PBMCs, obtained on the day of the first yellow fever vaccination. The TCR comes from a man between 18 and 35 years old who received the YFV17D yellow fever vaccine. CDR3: CASSRSGTPDEQFF. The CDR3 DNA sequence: TGTGCCAGCAGCCGCTCCGGGACTCCCGATGAGCAGTTCTTC.